This entry features one TCR beta chain sequence. This clone was detected only a few times. No antigen is known for it. Base qualities are not at hand, and no much larger clone is one base apart. The data were taken from a study of blood T cell repertoires in COVID-19 (TCRdb year 2020). As for the study more broadly: Samples covering the acute and convalescent phases of COVID-19 were provided by collaborators in the United States, Italy and Spain. The repertoires were made available in a free public database intended to serve as a resource for research on the immune response to SARS-CoV-2. The sample metadata nearly always contained a de-identified subject ID, COVID-19 status, age in years and sex. Deeply sampled blood TCRbeta repertoires from subjects exposed to, actively infected with, or recovered from COVID-19 were included in the dataset. The samples were drawn from the first 160 participants of the ongoing ImmuneRACE study and from 1,200 or so subjects provided by 6 global collaborators. The material from the prospective study consisted of cDNA or gDNA derived from T cells, B-cell-depleted T cells, or PBMCs. Where available, HLA class I and class II types were obtained from metadata supplied by the sample provider rather than from assay-based typing.

What the study reported, not specific to this receptor: Clinical and demographic metadata were provided uncurated, with the amount varying by source and participant.

TCRbeta CDR3 regions were amplified from genomic DNA using the immunoSEQ Assay, a bias-controlled multiplex PCR. As for the original processing: The number of nucleated cells in each sample was estimated from the amplification of reference gene primers within the assay. Sequence reads were collapsed and filtered to measure the absolute abundance of every unique TCRbeta CDR3 rearrangement. For each sample, productive Simpson clonality was calculated as the square root of Simpson's diversity index over productive rearrangements. The table comes from immuneACCESS by way of TCRdb, which keeps in-frame sequences with V and J called. Part of the clones is missing from these tables; in studies checked, under half for an unresolved V gene and the rest for unknown reasons. The V and J calls and the clone size are those of that table, but D and trimming were determined from the DNA. The table for this sample lists approximately 200,000 clones; about four fifths of them were counted only once. Of the sample, around 2% is held by the ten largest clones.

Enrolling through a virtual design, the prospective study's participants ranged in age from roughly 18 to 90 years and lived across 24 United States geographic areas. To assign participants to cohorts, the prospective study relied on clinical history that participants themselves reported in a screening survey and a study questionnaire. Recovered participants in ImmuneRACE Cohort 3 were defined as having two consecutive negative NP/OP PCR tests, clearance from a healthcare professional, or resolution of symptoms. In the prospective study, whole blood, serum and a nasopharyngeal or oropharyngeal swab were collected from each participant by mobile phlebotomists. Prospective study participants could optionally give additional blood draws and questionnaires over a 2-month period. Before DNA extraction, blood samples from the prospective study were shipped at room temperature or frozen. In the germline V gene, CDR1 corresponds to SGHTS and CDR2 to YDEGEE. V and J are trimmed by 7 bases and 4 bases, and the gene matches miss 10 bases of the junction. The CDR3 sequence holds 15 residues, the cysteine and phenylalanine included. The sequence is cut down to CDR3 DNA, 45 bases in frame from base 1.

The receptor was isolated from a man aged 55 to 69 who had recovered from COVID-19. What was sequenced was PBMCs or T cells enriched from blood (not recorded which). Recombination connected TRBV5-8 to TRBJ1-4; the central 7 bases match TRBD1. The bases are TGTGCCAGCGCCCCGGGACAGCTACGTAATGAAAAACTGTTTTTT. This yields the protein CASAPGQLRNEKLFF.